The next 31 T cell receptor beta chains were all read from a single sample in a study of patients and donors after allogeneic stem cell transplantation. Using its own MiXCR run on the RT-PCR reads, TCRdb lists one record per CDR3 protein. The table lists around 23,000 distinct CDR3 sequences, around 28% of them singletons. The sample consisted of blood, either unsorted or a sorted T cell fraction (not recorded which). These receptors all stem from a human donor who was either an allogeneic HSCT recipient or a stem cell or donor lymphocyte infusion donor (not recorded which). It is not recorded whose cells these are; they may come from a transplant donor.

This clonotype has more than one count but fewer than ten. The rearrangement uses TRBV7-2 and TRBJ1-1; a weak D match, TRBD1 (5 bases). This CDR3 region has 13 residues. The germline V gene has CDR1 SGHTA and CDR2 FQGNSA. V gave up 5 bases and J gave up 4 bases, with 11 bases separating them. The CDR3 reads CASSPRAFTEAFF. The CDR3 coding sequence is TGTGCCAGCAGCCCCAGGGCCTTCACTGAAGCTTTCTTT.

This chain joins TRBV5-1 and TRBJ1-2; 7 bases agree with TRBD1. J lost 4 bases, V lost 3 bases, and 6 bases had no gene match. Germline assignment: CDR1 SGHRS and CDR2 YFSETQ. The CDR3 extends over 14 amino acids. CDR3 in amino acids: CASSYYRGVYGYTF. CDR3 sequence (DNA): TGCGCCAGCAGCTACTACAGGGGTGTCTATGGCTACACCTTC.

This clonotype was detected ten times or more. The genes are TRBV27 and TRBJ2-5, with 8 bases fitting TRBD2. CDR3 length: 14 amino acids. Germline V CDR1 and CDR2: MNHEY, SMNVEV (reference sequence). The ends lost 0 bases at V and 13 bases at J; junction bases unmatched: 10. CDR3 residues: CASSLSAGGRPSYF. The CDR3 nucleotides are TGTGCCAGCAGTTTATCGGCGGGGGGCCGACCATCGTACTTC.

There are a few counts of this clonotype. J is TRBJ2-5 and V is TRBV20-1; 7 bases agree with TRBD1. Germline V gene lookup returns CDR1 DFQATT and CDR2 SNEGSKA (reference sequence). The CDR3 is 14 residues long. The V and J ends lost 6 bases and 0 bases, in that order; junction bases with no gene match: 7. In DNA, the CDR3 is TGCAGTGCCCCCCGGACAGGAAACCAAGAGACCCAGTACTTC. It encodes CSAPRTGNQETQYF.

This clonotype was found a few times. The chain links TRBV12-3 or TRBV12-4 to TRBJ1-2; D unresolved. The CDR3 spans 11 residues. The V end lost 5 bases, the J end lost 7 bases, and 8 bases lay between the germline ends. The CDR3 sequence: CASSRFGGYTF. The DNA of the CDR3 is TGTGCCAGCAGTCGCTTCGGTGGCTACACCTTC.

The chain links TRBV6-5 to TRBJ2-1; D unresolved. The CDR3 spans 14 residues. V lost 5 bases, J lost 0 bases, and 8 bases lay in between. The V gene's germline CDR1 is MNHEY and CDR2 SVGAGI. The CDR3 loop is CASSKGSSYNEQFF. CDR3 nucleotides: TGTGCCAGCAGTAAGGGAAGCTCCTACAATGAGCAGTTCTTC.

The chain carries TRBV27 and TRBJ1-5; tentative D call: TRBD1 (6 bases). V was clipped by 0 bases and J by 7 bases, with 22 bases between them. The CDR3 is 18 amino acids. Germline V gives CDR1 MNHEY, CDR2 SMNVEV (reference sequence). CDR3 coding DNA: TGTGCCAGCAGTTTATCTGGCTATCGGAACAGGGCGGGGCAGCCCCAGCATTTT. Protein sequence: CASSLSGYRNRAGQPQHF.

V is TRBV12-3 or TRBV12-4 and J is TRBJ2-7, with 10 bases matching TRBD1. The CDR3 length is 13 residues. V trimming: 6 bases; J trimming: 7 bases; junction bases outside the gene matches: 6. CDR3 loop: CASSPDRGREQYV. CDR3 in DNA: TGTGCCAGCAGCCCGGACAGGGGGAGGGAGCAGTACGTC.

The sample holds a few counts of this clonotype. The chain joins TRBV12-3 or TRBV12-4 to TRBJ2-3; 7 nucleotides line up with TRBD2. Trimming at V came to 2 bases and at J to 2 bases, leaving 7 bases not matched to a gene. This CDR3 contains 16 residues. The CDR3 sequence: CASSLKAGSSTDTQYF. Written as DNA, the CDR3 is TGTGCCAGCAGTTTAAAAGCGGGATCTTCCACAGATACGCAGTATTTT.

The DNA of the CDR3 is TGTGCCAGCAGTTTAGGATACGAGCAGTACTTC. Its translation is CASSLGYEQYF. The chain carries TRBV6-5 and TRBJ2-7; D gene uncertain. The CDR3 length is 11 residues. V lost 4 bases, J lost 4 bases, and 5 bases lay in between. Germline assignment: CDR1 MNHEY and CDR2 SVGAGI.

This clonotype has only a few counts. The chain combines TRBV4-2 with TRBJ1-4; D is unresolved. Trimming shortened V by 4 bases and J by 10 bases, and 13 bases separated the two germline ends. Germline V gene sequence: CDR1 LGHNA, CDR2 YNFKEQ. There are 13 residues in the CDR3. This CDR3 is CASSLGRAGKLFF. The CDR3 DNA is TGTGCCAGCAGCCTCGGGAGGGCCGGAAAACTGTTTTTT.

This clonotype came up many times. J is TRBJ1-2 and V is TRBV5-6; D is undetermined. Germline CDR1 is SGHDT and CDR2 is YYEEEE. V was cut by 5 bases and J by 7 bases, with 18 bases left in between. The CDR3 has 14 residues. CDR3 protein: CASRRPGRRAGYTF. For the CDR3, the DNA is TGTGCCAGCAGGAGACCGGGGAGGCGGGCTGGCTACACCTTC.

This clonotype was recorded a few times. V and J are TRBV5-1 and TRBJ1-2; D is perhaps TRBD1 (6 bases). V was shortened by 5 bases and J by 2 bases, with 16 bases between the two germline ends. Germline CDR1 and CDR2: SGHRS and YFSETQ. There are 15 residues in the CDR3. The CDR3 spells CASRFPGDGNYGYTF. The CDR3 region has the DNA TGCGCCAGCAGGTTCCCAGGGGATGGAAACTATGGCTACACCTTC.

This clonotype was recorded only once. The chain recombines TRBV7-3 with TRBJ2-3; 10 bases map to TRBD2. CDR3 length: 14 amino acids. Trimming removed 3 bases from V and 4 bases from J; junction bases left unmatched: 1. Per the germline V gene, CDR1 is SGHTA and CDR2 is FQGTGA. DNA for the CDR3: TGTGCCAGCAGCTTGAGCGGGGGGGCAGATACGCAGTATTTT. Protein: CASSLSGGADTQYF. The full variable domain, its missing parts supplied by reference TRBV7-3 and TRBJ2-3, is GAGVSQTPSNKVTEKGKYVELRCDPISGHTALYWYRQSLGQGPEFLIYFQGTGAADDSGLPNDRFFAVRPEGSVSTLKIQRTERGDSAVYLCASSLSGGADTQYFGPGTRLTVL.

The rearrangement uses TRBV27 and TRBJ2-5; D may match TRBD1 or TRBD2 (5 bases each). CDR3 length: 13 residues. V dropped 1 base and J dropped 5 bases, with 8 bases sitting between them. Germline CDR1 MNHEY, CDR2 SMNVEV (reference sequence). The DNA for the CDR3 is TGTGCCAGCAGTTTATGGGACGGGGAGACCCAGTACTTC. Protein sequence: CASSLWDGETQYF.

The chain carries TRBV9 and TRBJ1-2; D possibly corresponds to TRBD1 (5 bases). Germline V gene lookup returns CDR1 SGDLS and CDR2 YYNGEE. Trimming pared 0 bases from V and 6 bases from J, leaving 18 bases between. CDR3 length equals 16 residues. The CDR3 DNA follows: TGTGCCAGCAGCGTAGCTACGGGGTGGCAGGGAAATGGCTACACCTTC. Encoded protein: CASSVATGWQGNGYTF. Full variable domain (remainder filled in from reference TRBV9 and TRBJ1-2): DSGVTQTPKHLITATGQRVTLRCSPRSGDLSVYWYQQSLDQGLQFLIQYYNGEERAKGNILERFSAQQFPDLHSELNLSSLELGDSALYFCASSVATGWQGNGYTFGSGTRLTVV.

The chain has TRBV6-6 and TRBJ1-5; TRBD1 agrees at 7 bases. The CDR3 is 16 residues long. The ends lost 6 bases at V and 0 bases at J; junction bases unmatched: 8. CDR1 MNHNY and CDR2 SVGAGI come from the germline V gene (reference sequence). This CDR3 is CASRRAGGDSNQPQHF. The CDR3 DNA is TGTGCCAGCAGACGGGCAGGGGGGGATAGCAATCAGCCCCAGCATTTT.

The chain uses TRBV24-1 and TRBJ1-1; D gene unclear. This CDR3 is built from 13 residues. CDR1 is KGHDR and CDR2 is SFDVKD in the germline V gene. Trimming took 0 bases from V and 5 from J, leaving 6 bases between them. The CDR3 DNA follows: TGTGCCACCAGTGATTTGGAGGGTACTGAAGCTTTCTTT. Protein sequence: CATSDLEGTEAFF.

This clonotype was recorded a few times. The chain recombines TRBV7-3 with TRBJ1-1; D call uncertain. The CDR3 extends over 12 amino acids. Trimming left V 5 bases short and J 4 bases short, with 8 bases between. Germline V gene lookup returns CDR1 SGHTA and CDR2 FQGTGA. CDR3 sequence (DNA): TGTGCCAGCAGCCTCGGGTCCACTGAAGCTTTCTTT. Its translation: CASSLGSTEAFF.

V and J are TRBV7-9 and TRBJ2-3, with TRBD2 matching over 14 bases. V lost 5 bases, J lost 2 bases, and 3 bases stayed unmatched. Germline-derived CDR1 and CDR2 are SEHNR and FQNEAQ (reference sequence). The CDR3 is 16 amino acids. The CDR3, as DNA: TGTGCCAGCAGCCGGACTAGCGGGGGGCTCACAGATACGCAGTATTTT. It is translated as CASSRTSGGLTDTQYF. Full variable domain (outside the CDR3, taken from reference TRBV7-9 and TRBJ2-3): DTGVSQNPRHKITKRGQNVTFRCDPISEHNRLYWYRQTLGQGPEFLTYFQNEAQLEKSRLLSDRFSAERPKGSFSTLEIQRTEQGDSAMYLCASSRTSGGLTDTQYFGPGTRLTVL.

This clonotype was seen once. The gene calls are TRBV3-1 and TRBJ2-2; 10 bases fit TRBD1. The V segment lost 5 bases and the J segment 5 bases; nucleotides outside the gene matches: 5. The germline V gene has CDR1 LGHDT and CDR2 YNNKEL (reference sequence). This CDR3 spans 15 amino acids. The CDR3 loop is CASSIRTGGTGELFF. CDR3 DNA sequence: TGTGCCAGCAGCATTCGGACAGGGGGAACCGGGGAGCTGTTTTTT.

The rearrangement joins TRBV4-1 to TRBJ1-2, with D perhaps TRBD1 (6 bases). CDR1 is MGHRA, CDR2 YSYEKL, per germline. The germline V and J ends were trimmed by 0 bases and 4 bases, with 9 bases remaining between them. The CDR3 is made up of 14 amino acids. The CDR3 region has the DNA TGCGCCAGCAGCCAAGACGGACAGCTCTATGGCTACACCTTC. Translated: CASSQDGQLYGYTF.

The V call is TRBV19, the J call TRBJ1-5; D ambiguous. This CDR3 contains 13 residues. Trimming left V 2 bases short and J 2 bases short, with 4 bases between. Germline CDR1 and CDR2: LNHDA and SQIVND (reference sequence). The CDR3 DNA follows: TGTGCCAGTAGTATAAGACGCAATCAGCCCCAGCATTTT. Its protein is CASSIRRNQPQHF.

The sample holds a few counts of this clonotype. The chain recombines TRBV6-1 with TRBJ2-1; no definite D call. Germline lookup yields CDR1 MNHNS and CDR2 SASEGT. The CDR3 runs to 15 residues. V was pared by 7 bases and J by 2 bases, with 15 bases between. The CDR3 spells CASKRVETPYNEQFF. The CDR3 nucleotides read TGTGCCAGCAAAAGGGTAGAGACACCCTACAATGAGCAGTTCTTC.

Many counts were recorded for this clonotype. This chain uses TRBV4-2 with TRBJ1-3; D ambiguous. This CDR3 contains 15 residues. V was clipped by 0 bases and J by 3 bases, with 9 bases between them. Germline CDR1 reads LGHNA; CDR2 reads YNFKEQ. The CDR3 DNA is TGTGCCAGCAGCCAAGAGGGTCTCCTTGGAAACACCATATATTTT. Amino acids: CASSQEGLLGNTIYF.

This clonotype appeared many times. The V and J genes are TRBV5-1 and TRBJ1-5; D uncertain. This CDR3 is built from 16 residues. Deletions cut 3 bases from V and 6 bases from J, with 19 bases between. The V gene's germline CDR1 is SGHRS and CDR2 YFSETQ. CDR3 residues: CASSYVPPQQSQPQHF. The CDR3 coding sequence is TGCGCCAGCAGCTACGTCCCTCCTCAACAAAGTCAGCCCCAGCATTTT.

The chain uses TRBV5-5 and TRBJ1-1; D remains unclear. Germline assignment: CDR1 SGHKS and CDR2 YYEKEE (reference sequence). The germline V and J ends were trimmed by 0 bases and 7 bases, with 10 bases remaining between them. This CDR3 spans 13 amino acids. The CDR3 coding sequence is TGTGCCAGCAGCTTGGGACATAGAGTTGAAGCTTTCTTT. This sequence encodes CASSLGHRVEAFF.

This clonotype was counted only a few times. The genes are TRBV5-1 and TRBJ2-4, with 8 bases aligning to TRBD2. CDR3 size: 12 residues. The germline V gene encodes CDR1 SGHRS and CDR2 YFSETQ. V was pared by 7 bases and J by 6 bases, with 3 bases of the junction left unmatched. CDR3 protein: CASCLAGNIQYF. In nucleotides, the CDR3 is TGCGCCAGCTGTCTAGCGGGAAACATTCAGTACTTC.

The CDR3, as DNA: TGTGCCAGCAGCGTAGGGGGCAACCTAAATGAAAAACTGTTTTTT. It specifies CASSVGGNLNEKLFF. The chain links TRBV9 to TRBJ1-4, with D perhaps matching TRBD1 (5 bases). The CDR3 spans 15 residues. Germline CDR1 is SGDLS and CDR2 is YYNGEE. With 0 bases removed from V and 5 bases from J, the gap between germline ends came to 11 bases.

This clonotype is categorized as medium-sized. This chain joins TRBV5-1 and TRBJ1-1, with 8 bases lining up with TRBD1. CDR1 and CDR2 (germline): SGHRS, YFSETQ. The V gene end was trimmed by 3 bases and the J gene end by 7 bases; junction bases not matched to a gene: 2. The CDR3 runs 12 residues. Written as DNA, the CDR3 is TGCGCCAGCAGCTACGGACAGGGTGAAGCTTTCTTT. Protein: CASSYGQGEAFF.

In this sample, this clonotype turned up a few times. Here the CDR3 reads CASSPGPLGNTEAFF. In DNA form, the CDR3 reads TGTGCCAGCAGCCCAGGACCCCTGGGGAACACTGAAGCTTTCTTT. The rearrangement links TRBV7-6 to TRBJ1-1; D gene unclear. The CDR3 covers 15 residues. CDR1 and CDR2 from the germline V gene are SGHVS and FNYEAQ. V lost 5 bases and J 1 base, leaving 14 bases between the germline ends.